These 15 T cell receptor beta chains were all obtained from the same sample, sequenced in a study of cytomegalovirus exposure and HLA in healthy donors. The assay was immunoSEQ multiplex PCR, and TCRdb's table has in-frame clones only and misses some. The sample lists around 70,000 clones, approximately 95% occurring once. The sequenced material came from PBMCs. These receptors were taken from a young man in good health and CMV-seronegative.

J is TRBJ1-1 and V is TRBV27; D is possibly TRBD1 (5 bases). The V end was cut by 5 bases, the J end by 2 bases, with 9 bases between. Germline CDR1 and CDR2: MNHEY and SMNVEV (reference sequence). This CDR3 has 13 amino acids. In DNA, the CDR3 is TGTGCCAGCAGTCCACAGGCCAACACTGAAGCTTTCTTT. This encodes CASSPQANTEAFF.

The chain employs TRBV7-2 and TRBJ2-3, with TRBD1 identical over 7 bases. The CDR3 length is 14 residues. The V gene's germline CDR1 is SGHTA and CDR2 FQGNSA. Trimming cost V 5 bases and J 6 bases; bases outside gene matches: 8. The DNA for the CDR3 is TGTGCCAGCAGCAAGACAGGGTACGCCGATACGCAGTATTTT. Its translation: CASSKTGYADTQYF.

The rearrangement uses TRBV28 and TRBJ1-3; D may be TRBD1 (6 bases). Per germline, CDR1 MDHEN and CDR2 SYDVKM. The CDR3 covers 15 residues. Trimming removed 6 bases at V and 0 bases at J, with 12 bases between. Written as DNA, the CDR3 is TGTGCCAGCAGCTCTGACAGGAGCTCTGGAAACACCATATATTTT. As protein: CASSSDRSSGNTIYF.

The V and J genes are TRBV5-4 and TRBJ2-3, with 9 bases fitting TRBD2. Germline V gene data show CDR1 as SGHNT and CDR2 as YYREEE (reference sequence). This CDR3 has 16 residues. V shed 1 base and J 2 bases; nucleotides not matched to a gene: 5. The CDR3 sequence: CASSLFGTSITDTQYF. The CDR3 nucleotides read TGTGCCAGCAGCTTGTTTGGGACTAGCATCACAGATACGCAGTATTTT.

This chain joins TRBV9 and TRBJ2-7; possibly TRBD2 for D (5 bases). The germline V and J ends were trimmed by 4 bases and 3 bases, with 11 bases remaining between them. This CDR3 spans 13 amino acids. CDR1 and CDR2 from the germline V gene are SGDLS and YYNGEE. The CDR3 spells CASSRGLGYEQYF. DNA of the CDR3: TGTGCCAGCAGCAGAGGACTGGGCTACGAGCAGTACTTC. Full variable domain (remainder filled in from reference TRBV9 and TRBJ2-7): DSGVTQTPKHLITATGQRVTLRCSPRSGDLSVYWYQQSLDQGLQFLIQYYNGEERAKGNILERFSAQQFPDLHSELNLSSLELGDSALYFCASSRGLGYEQYFGPGTRLTVT.

For the CDR3, the DNA is TGTGCCTGGAATGGACAGGGTGGCACTGAAGCTTTCTTT. Its protein product is CAWNGQGGTEAFF. The V gene is TRBV30, the J gene TRBJ1-1, with 8 positions matching TRBD1. The CDR3 consists of 13 residues. The V and J ends lost 4 bases and 4 bases, in that order; junction bases with no gene match: 5. Germline CDR1 GTSNPN, CDR2 SVGIG (reference sequence). Full variable domain (missing parts from reference TRBV30 and TRBJ1-1): SQTIHQWPATLVQPVGSPLSLECTVEGTSNPNLYWYRQAAGRGLQLLFYSVGIGQISSEVPQNLSASRPQDRQFILSSKKLLLSDSGFYLCAWNGQGGTEAFFGQGTRLTVV.

The chain combines TRBV30 with TRBJ2-1, with 7 bases that match TRBD2. J was trimmed by 8 bases and V by 0 bases; bases with no gene match: 7. CDR1 and CDR2 from the germline V gene are GTSNPN and SVGIG (reference sequence). The CDR3 is 14 residues long. As DNA, the CDR3 is TGTGCCTGGAGTGTAGGGGCTGGGGGGGATGAGCAGTTCTTC. Its protein is CAWSVGAGGDEQFF.

This clone was observed once. The V and J genes are TRBV5-1 and TRBJ2-1; tentative D call: TRBD1 (6 bases). The length of the CDR3 is 14 residues. Germline-derived CDR1 and CDR2 are SGHRS and YFSETQ. Trimming cost V 4 bases and J 5 bases, with 13 bases left between them. The CDR3 bases are TGCGCCAGCAGCCCGGGACATGGGAACAATGAGCAGTTCTTC. Its translation is CASSPGHGNNEQFF.

This clone was detected a few times. One junction end disagrees with the germline gene, perhaps due to a read error. J is TRBJ2-7 and V is TRBV6-5, with a tentative D call TRBD1 (5 bases). The CDR3 is made up of 13 amino acids. CDR1 is MNHEY and CDR2 is SVGAGI in the germline V gene. The CDR3 DNA sequence: TGTGCCAGCAGTTACTCGATCCAGGGAACAGAGAAGTTC. Its protein product is CASSYSIQGTEKF.

This CDR3 is CASSQTGSQPQHF. In DNA form, the CDR3 reads TGTGCCAGCAGCCAGACAGGGAGTCAGCCCCAGCATTTT. The chain carries TRBV7-2 and TRBJ1-5, with 7 nucleotides matching TRBD1. Losses at the gene ends were 5 bases for V and 6 bases for J; bases not matched to a gene: 4. The germline V gene has CDR1 SGHTA and CDR2 FQGNSA. CDR3 length: 13 residues.

The chain combines TRBV6-5 with TRBJ1-5; 7 bases fit TRBD1. From germline, CDR1 is MNHEY and CDR2 SVGAGI. Trimming removed 0 bases from V and 6 bases from J; junction bases left unmatched: 5. The CDR3 extends over 15 amino acids. CDR3: CASSYSSTGVQPQHF. The DNA of the CDR3 is TGTGCCAGCAGTTACTCGAGCACAGGGGTTCAGCCCCAGCATTTT.

V and J are TRBV11-2 and TRBJ1-5; 10 bases map to TRBD1. There are 15 residues in the CDR3. Per the germline V gene, CDR1 is SGHAT and CDR2 is FQNNGV. J lost 3 bases, V lost 3 bases, and 2 bases had no gene match. The CDR3 DNA reads as TGTGCCAGCAGCTTGGGACAGGGGCTCAATCAGCCCCAGCATTTT. Encoded protein: CASSLGQGLNQPQHF.

For the CDR3, the DNA is TGCGCCAGCAGCCAAGATTTGCGGATCGGTAGTTCACCCCTCCACTTT. Translating it yields CASSQDLRIGSSPLHF. The genes are TRBV4-3 and TRBJ1-6; D not resolved. CDR3 length equals 16 residues. V was clipped by 0 bases and J by 9 bases, with 15 bases between them. Per the germline V gene, CDR1 is LGHNA and CDR2 is YSLEER.

Here the CDR3 reads CATSRVRGSNTEAFF. Written as DNA, the CDR3 is TGTGCCACCAGCAGAGTGAGGGGGTCGAACACTGAAGCTTTCTTT. The chain couples TRBV15 to TRBJ1-1; perhaps TRBD1 as D (6 bases). Germline CDR1 is LNHNV and CDR2 is YYDKDF (reference sequence). Trimming cost V 1 base and J 1 base, with 10 bases left between them. The CDR3 has 15 residues.

The chain couples TRBV7-3 to TRBJ2-3, with a weak D call TRBD2 (6 bases). V gave up 5 bases and J gave up 4 bases, with 16 bases separating them. The germline V gene has CDR1 SGHTA and CDR2 FQGTGA. The CDR3 loop spans 15 amino acids. The CDR3 loop reads CASSATGGNSDTQYF. For the CDR3, the DNA is TGTGCCAGCAGCGCCACCGGAGGGAACTCAGATACGCAGTATTTT.